The 21 T cell receptor beta chains listed next were all sequenced from one sample in a study of shared clonotypes between healthy human individuals (dated by TCRdb to the early 2020s). Library preparation used the immunoSEQ multiplex PCR assay. Held by TCRdb, this immuneACCESS table contains in-frame sequences only and omits some clones. Under half of the omission traces to an unresolved V gene where checked; the cause of the rest is unknown. The sample has about 2.4 million clones on record, over 85% of them singletons. Of the sample, around 0.4% falls within the top ten clones. The sequenced sample was naive CD4+ T cells from PBMCs. In light of the paper, this sample's cell subset or site label describes: CD45RA+ positively selected. The source of these receptors is a man between 18 and 29 years old in good health. Some clones in this sample may be carry-over from other donors' samples.

This clone was found once. CDR3 sequence (DNA): TGTGCCAGCAGCTTAGCAGGGTACTATGGCTACACCTTC. Residues: CASSLAGYYGYTF. The chain has TRBV6-5 and TRBJ1-2, with a possible D match to TRBD1 (5 bases). Germline V CDR1 and CDR2: MNHEY, SVGAGI. V was cut by 6 bases and J by 3 bases, with 11 bases left in between. This CDR3 region has 13 residues.

A remark on this clone: Other nucleotide sequences in the sample specify the same CDR3. The chain uses TRBV11-3 and TRBJ2-1; D not certain. Germline assignment: CDR1 SGHNT and CDR2 YENEEA. V shed 4 bases and J shed 4 bases, with 8 bases lying between them. This CDR3 has 13 amino acids. For the CDR3, the DNA is TGTGCCAGCAGCTCAGGACCGTACAATGAGCAGTTCTTC. Protein product: CASSSGPYNEQFF.

For this clone: Other nucleotide sequences from this sample produce the same CDR3. The V and J genes are TRBV28 and TRBJ1-3; possibly TRBD1 for D (5 bases). V dropped 3 bases and J dropped 2 bases, with 8 bases sitting between them. This CDR3 is built from 14 residues. CDR1 and CDR2 from the germline V gene are MDHEN and SYDVKM. CDR3 protein: CASSLPGTGNTIYF. The CDR3 nucleotides read TGTGCCAGCAGTTTGCCAGGGACTGGAAACACCATATATTTT.

This clone was detected once. The chain carries TRBV2 and TRBJ2-3, with a weak D call TRBD2 (5 bases). This CDR3 has 15 amino acids. Between the trimmed V and J ends, which lost 3 bases and 2 bases, there was a span of 12 bases. The germline CDR1 and CDR2 sequences are SNHLY and FYNNEI. The CDR3, as DNA: TGTGCCAGCAGTGACGCGGGCCTCTTCACAGATACGCAGTATTTT. Encoded protein: CASSDAGLFTDTQYF.

V is TRBV7-2 and J is TRBJ2-2; the match to TRBD1 covers 11 bases. The CDR3 is 16 amino acids. Germline CDR1 reads SGHTA; CDR2 reads FQGNSA. Germline trimming cut 2 bases from V and 4 bases from J; bases unmatched to any gene: 3. CDR3 in amino acids: CASSLRTGGATGELFF. The CDR3 nucleotides read TGTGCCAGCAGCTTACGGACAGGGGGCGCCACCGGGGAGCTGTTTTTT.

V and J are TRBV2 and TRBJ2-1, with 9 nucleotides matching TRBD2. The trim removed 7 bases at V and 4 bases at J, leaving 8 bases unmatched. CDR1 is SNHLY, CDR2 FYNNEI, per germline. The CDR3 is 15 amino acids. The CDR3 loop is CASTVVAGVYNEQFF. CDR3 nucleotides: TGTGCCAGCACAGTGGTAGCGGGAGTATACAATGAGCAGTTCTTC.

The chain employs TRBV7-9 and TRBJ2-6; D not resolved. Between the trimmed V and J ends, which lost 2 bases and 1 base, there was a span of 6 bases. Germline V lookup: CDR1 SEHNR, CDR2 FQNEAQ (reference sequence). There are 15 residues in the CDR3. The CDR3 region has the DNA TGTGCCAGCAGCTTATATCCTTCTGGGGCCAACGTCCTGACTTTC. It specifies CASSLYPSGANVLTF.

V usage is TRBV7-3 and J usage is TRBJ1-2; D remains ambiguous. V shed 2 bases and J shed 5 bases, with 9 bases lying between them. The germline V gene encodes CDR1 SGHTA and CDR2 FQGTGA. CDR3 length: 13 residues. CDR3 DNA sequence: TGTGCCAGCAGCTTATACAATGGGTATGGCTACACCTTC. Amino acid sequence: CASSLYNGYGYTF.

The genes are TRBV30 and TRBJ2-3; the match to TRBD1 covers 7 bases. The germline gives CDR1 GTSNPN, CDR2 SVGIG (reference sequence). The CDR3 is 14 residues long. V was pared by 1 base and J by 2 bases, with 3 bases of the junction left unmatched. The DNA of the CDR3 is TGTGCCTGGAGTGGGACAGGAAACACAGATACGCAGTATTTT. Protein sequence: CAWSGTGNTDTQYF.

The chain employs TRBV7-8 and TRBJ2-2, with D possibly being TRBD2 (6 bases). V was pared by 6 bases and J by 11 bases, with 16 bases between. There are 13 residues in the CDR3. Per the germline V gene, CDR1 is SGHVS and CDR2 is FQNEAQ. The CDR3 DNA is TGTGCCAGCAGGGGGGAGGCCGGGGGAGAGCTGTTTTTT. Translating it yields CASRGEAGGELFF.

V is TRBV15 and J is TRBJ2-5, with D perhaps assigned TRBD1 or TRBD2 (5 bases each). The CDR3 totals 14 residues. V was trimmed by 3 bases and J by 5 bases, leaving 13 bases between them. Germline V gene lookup returns CDR1 LNHNV and CDR2 YYDKDF (reference sequence). CDR3 nucleotides: TGTGCCACCAGCAGTCCGGGCGAGGGGGAGACCCAGTACTTC. Translation: CATSSPGEGETQYF.

CDR3 sequence: CASSPDRGYSNGYTF. As DNA, the CDR3 is TGTGCCAGCAGCCCGGACAGGGGATATTCGAATGGCTACACCTTC. The J gene is TRBJ1-2, the V gene TRBV7-2, with 9 bases that match TRBD1. The germline gives CDR1 SGHTA, CDR2 FQGNSA. The CDR3 is 15 residues long. V was pared by 5 bases and J by 6 bases, with 10 bases of the junction left unmatched. Drawing the rest from reference TRBV7-2 and TRBJ1-2, the complete variable domain is GAGVSQSPSNKVTEKGKDVELRCDPISGHTALYWYRQSLGQGLEFLIYFQGNSAPDKSGLPSDRFSAERTGGSVSTLTIQRTQQEDSAVYLCASSPDRGYSNGYTFGSGTRLTVV.

The chain employs TRBV5-5 and TRBJ1-1; 9 bases map to TRBD1. Per the germline V gene, CDR1 is SGHKS and CDR2 is YYEKEE (reference sequence). The CDR3 spans 15 residues. J lost 6 bases, V lost 1 base, and 7 bases had no gene match. CDR3 sequence: CASSLWDRVSSEAFF. Written as DNA, the CDR3 is TGTGCCAGCAGCTTGTGGGACAGGGTATCATCTGAAGCTTTCTTT.

The chain uses TRBV6-5 and TRBJ2-1; D might be TRBD1 (6 bases). Trimming took off 2 bases at V and 5 bases at J, with 10 bases between the two ends. This CDR3 contains 14 residues. Per the germline V gene, CDR1 is MNHEY and CDR2 is SVGAGI. In DNA, the CDR3 is TGTGCCAGCAGTTACAGGGGGACCCACAATGAGCAGTTCTTC. It encodes CASSYRGTHNEQFF.

This chain connects TRBV5-6 to TRBJ2-6; no definite D call. Trimming took off 1 base at V and 3 bases at J, with 11 bases between the two ends. The CDR3 has 16 amino acids. Germline V CDR1 and CDR2: SGHDT, YYEEEE. The CDR3 protein is CASSLRTPRGANVLTF. The CDR3 coding sequence is TGTGCCAGCAGCTTGAGAACCCCTCGTGGGGCCAACGTCCTGACTTTC. The full variable domain, rest sourced from reference TRBV5-6 and TRBJ2-6, is DAGVTQSPTHLIKTRGQQVTLRCSPKSGHDTVSWYQQALGQGPQFIFQYYEEEERQRGNFPDRFSGHQFPNYSSELNVNALLLGDSALYLCASSLRTPRGANVLTFGAGSRLTVL.

The chain carries TRBV27 and TRBJ2-5; 7 bases line up with TRBD2. CDR3 size: 16 residues. In germline, CDR1 is MNHEY, CDR2 SMNVEV (reference sequence). V shed 4 bases and J 7 bases; nucleotides not matched to a gene: 15. The CDR3 sequence: CASSSQTPGTTVTQYF. CDR3 coding DNA: TGTGCCAGCAGTTCACAAACCCCCGGGACTACAGTGACCCAGTACTTC.

The gene calls are TRBV11-2 and TRBJ1-2; tentative D call: TRBD1 (5 bases). Germline lookup yields CDR1 SGHAT and CDR2 FQNNGV. Trimming cost V 0 bases and J 13 bases, with 15 bases left between them. This CDR3 is built from 13 residues. DNA for the CDR3: TGTGCCAGCAGCTTAGAGTCCAGGGAGGGGATCACCTTC. This codes for CASSLESREGITF.

A remark on this clone: Other DNA variants within this sample encode the same CDR3. The V gene is TRBV5-1, the J gene TRBJ2-3, with 14 bases fitting TRBD2. Germline-derived CDR1 and CDR2 are SGHRS and YFSETQ. The CDR3 covers 16 residues. Trimming cost V 4 bases and J 3 bases; bases outside gene matches: 4. Written as DNA, the CDR3 is TGCGCCAGCAGCACGGGGACTAGCGGGAGAACAGATACGCAGTATTTT. Translation gives CASSTGTSGRTDTQYF. The complete variable domain, with remaining parts taken from reference TRBV5-1 and TRBJ2-3, reads KAGVTQTPRYLIKTRGQQVTLSCSPISGHRSVSWYQQTPGQGLQFLFEYFSETQRNKGNFPGRFSGRQFSNSRSEMNVSTLELGDSALYLCASSTGTSGRTDTQYFGPGTRLTVL.

The V gene is TRBV11-2, the J gene TRBJ2-7; D ambiguous. The CDR3 is 13 residues long. Looked up from germline, CDR1 is SGHAT and CDR2 is FQNNGV. V was shortened by 1 base and J by 6 bases, with 10 bases between the two germline ends. The CDR3 reads CASSLAMVAEQYF. The CDR3 DNA sequence: TGTGCCAGCAGCTTAGCTATGGTAGCCGAGCAGTACTTC. The full variable domain, in which reference TRBV11-2 and TRBJ2-7 provide the parts outside the CDR3, is EAGVAQSPRYKIIEKRQSVAFWCNPISGHATLYWYQQILGQGPKLLIQFQNNGVVDDSQLPKDRFSAERLKGVDSTLKIQPAKLEDSAVYLCASSLAMVAEQYFGPGTRLTVT.

This rearrangement joins TRBV28 to TRBJ1-2; unclear D gene. Germline V gene data show CDR1 as MDHEN and CDR2 as SYDVKM. This CDR3 is 12 amino acids long. Trimming took off 2 bases at V and 8 bases at J, with 9 bases between the two ends. This CDR3 reads CASSLVLAGYTF. The CDR3 nucleotides are TGTGCCAGCAGTTTAGTTCTGGCCGGCTACACCTTC.

This chain connects TRBV6-5 to TRBJ2-4; D may correspond to TRBD1 or TRBD2 (5 bases each). V was cut by 5 bases and J by 8 bases, with 19 bases left in between. CDR1 and CDR2 from the germline V gene are MNHEY and SVGAGI. There are 15 residues in the CDR3. The CDR3 bases are TGTGCCAGCAGTCCAACCTCAGGGCTGGGGGACATTCAGTACTTC. This translates into CASSPTSGLGDIQYF.